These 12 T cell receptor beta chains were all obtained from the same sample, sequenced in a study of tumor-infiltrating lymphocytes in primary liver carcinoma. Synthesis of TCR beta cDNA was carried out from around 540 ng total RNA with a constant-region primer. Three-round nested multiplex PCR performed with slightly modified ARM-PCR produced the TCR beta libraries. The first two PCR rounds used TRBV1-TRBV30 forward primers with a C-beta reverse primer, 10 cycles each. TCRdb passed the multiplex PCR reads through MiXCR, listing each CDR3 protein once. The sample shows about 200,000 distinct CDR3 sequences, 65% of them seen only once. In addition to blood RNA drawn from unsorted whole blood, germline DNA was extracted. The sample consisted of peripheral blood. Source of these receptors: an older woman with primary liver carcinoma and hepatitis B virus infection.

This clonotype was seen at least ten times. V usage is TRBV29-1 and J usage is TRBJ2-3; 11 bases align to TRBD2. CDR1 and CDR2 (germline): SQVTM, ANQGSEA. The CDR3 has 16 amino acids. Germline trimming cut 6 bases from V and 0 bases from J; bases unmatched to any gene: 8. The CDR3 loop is CSVTGTSGGSTDTQYF. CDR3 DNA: TGCAGCGTCACCGGGACTAGCGGAGGGAGCACAGATACGCAGTATTTT.

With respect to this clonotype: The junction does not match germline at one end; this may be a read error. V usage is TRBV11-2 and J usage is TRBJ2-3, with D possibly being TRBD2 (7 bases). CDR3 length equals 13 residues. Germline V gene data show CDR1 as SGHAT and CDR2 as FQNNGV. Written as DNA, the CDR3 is TGTGACAGCAGCTCCATTAGGGGGGGCACGCAGTATTTT. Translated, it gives CDSSSIRGGTQYF.

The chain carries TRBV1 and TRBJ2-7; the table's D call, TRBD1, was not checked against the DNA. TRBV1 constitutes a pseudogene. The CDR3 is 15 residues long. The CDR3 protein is CTSSQGAGGYYEQYF. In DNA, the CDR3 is TGCACCAGCTCCCAGGGGGCGGGAGGGTACTACGAGCAGTACTTC.

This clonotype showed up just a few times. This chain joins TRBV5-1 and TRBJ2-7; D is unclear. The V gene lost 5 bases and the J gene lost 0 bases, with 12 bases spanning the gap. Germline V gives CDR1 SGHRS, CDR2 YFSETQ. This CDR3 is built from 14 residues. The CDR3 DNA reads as TGCGCCAGCAGGTCGGATGAGGTCTCCTACGAGCAGTACTTC. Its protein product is CASRSDEVSYEQYF.

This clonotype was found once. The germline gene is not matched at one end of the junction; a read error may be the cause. The CDR3: CARSLGATSLGGREETQHF. CDR3 coding DNA: TGTGCCAGAAGCTTAGGAGCTACCTCCCTTGGCGGGAGGGAAGAGACCCAGCACTTC. The rearrangement links TRBV11-1 to TRBJ2-5; TRBD2 matches 9 bases. The germline gives CDR1 SGHAT, CDR2 FQDESV (reference sequence). This CDR3 region has 19 residues. The full variable domain, in which reference TRBV11-1 and TRBJ2-5 provide the parts outside the CDR3, is EAEVAQSPRYKITEKSQAVAFWCDPISGHATLYWYRQILGQGPELLVQFQDESVVDDSQLPKDRFSAERLKGVDSTLKIQPAELGDSAMYLCARSLGATSLGGREETQHFGPGTRLLVL.

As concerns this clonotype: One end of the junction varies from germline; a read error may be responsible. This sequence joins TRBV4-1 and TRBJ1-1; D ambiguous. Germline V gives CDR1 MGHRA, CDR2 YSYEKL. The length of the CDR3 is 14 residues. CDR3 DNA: TGCGCCAGCAGCCAAGGGCCGGAGAACACTGAAGCTTTTTTT. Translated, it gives CASSQGPENTEAFF.

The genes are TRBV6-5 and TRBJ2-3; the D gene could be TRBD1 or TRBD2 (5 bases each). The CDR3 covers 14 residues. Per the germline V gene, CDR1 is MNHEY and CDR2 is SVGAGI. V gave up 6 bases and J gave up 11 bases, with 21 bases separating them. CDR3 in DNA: TGTGCCAGCAGACCGGGACCCCCTCTAAGTAGGCAGTATTTT. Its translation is CASRPGPPLSRQYF.

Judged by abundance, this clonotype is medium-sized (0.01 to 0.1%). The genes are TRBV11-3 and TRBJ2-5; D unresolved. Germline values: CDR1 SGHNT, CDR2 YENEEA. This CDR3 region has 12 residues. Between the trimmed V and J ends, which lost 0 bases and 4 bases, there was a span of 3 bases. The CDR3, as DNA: TGTGCCAGCAGCTTAGACACAGAGACCCAGTACTTC. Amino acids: CASSLDTETQYF.

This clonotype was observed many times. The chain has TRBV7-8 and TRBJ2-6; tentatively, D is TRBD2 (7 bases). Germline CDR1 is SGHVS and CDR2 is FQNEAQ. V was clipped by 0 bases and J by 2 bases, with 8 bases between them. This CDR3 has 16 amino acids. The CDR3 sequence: CASSLAGGAGANVLTF. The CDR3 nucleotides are TGTGCCAGCAGCTTAGCAGGGGGGGCTGGGGCCAACGTCCTGACTTTC.

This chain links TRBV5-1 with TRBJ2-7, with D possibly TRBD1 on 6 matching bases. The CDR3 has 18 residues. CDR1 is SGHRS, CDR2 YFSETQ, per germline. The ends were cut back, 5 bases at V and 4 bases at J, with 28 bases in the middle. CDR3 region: CASSRSRDNRPTPYEQYF. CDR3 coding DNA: TGCGCCAGCAGTCGGTCACGGGACAACCGGCCTACTCCTTACGAGCAGTACTTC.

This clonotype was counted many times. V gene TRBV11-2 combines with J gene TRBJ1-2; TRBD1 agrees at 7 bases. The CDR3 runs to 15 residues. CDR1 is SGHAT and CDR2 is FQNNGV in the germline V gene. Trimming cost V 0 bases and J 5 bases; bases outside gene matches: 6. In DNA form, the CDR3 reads TGTGCCAGCAGCTTAGATAGGGACAGCGAATATGGCTACACCTTC. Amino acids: CASSLDRDSEYGYTF.

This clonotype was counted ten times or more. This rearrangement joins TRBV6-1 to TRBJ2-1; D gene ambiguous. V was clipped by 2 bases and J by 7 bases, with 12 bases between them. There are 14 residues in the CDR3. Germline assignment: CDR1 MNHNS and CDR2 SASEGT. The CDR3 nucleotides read TGTGCCAGCAGTGAAAGAACAGCCGCAAATGAGCAGTTCTTC. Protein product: CASSERTAANEQFF.